This T cell receptor (beta chain) was captured in a study of T cells in Graves' hyperthyroidism and ophthalmopathy. Background on the study: Peripheral blood was collected at initial diagnosis, before any treatment. Whole-study findings and limits: A 13 V-J model separated ophthalmopathy from stable hyperthyroidism.

TCR beta CDR3 region amplification was performed from RNA transcripts. Initially, a first-round RT-PCR of the TCR CDR3 employed the HTBI primer set. TCRdb reprocessed the multiplex PCR reads via MiXCR and lists one record per CDR3 protein. This table has roughly 840,000 distinct CDR3 sequences, around 38% appearing once. Calling Graves' hyperthyroidism stable meant ophthalmopathy did not progress within 18 months. Newly diagnosed patients aged 18 to 65 had hyperthyroidism of under 2 months' duration. This CDR3 contains 12 residues. Looked up from germline, CDR1 is LNHDA and CDR2 is SQIVND (reference sequence). V gave up 10 bases and J gave up 9 bases, with 13 bases separating them. This clonotype was counted at least ten times. No antigen is known for it.

The rearrangement links TRBV19 to TRBJ1-6; D call uncertain. The source of this sequence is a man aged 18-30 years with Graves' hyperthyroidism. The sequencing sample was made of blood. CDR3 DNA: TGTGCCAATAGGCCTTGGGGTTCACCCCTCCACTTT. Translated: CANRPWGSPLHF. The full variable domain, its missing parts supplied by reference TRBV19 and TRBJ1-6, is DGGITQSPKYLFRKEGQNVTLSCEQNLNHDAMYWYRQDPGQGLRLIYYSQIVNDFQKGDIAEGYSVSREKKESFPLTVTSAQKNPTAFYLCANRPWGSPLHFGNGTRLTVT.